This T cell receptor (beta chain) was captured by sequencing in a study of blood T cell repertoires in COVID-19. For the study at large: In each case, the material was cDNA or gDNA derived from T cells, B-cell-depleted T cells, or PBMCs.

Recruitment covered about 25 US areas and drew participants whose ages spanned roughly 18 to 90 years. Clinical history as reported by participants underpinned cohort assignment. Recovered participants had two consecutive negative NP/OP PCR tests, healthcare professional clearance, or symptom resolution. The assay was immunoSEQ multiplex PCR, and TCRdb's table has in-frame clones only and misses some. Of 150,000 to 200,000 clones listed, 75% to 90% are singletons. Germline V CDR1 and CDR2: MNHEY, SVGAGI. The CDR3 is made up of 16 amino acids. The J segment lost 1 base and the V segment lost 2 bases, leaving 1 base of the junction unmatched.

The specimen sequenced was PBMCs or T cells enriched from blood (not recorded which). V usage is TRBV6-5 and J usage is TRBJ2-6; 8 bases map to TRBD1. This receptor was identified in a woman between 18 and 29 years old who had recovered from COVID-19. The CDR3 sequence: CASSYQGASGANVLTF. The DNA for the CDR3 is TGTGCCAGCAGTTACCAGGGGGCTTCTGGGGCCAACGTCCTGACTTTC.